These 30 T cell receptor beta chains originate from one sample sequenced in a study of blood T cell repertoires in COVID-19. TCRdb's table, derived via immunoSEQ multiplex PCR, lists solely in-frame clones and lacks some. Of about 270,000 clones in the sample, 65% to 90% were seen once. The sequencing input was peripheral blood. These TCRs come from a woman aged 70 to 79 with COVID-19, enrolled during active disease.

In this sample, this clone turned up once. The chain has TRBV6-2 or TRBV6-3 and TRBJ1-5; D may be TRBD1 (6 bases). This CDR3 is built from 16 residues. Germline V lookup: CDR1 MNHEY, CDR2 SVGEGT. V lost 2 bases and J lost 4, with 15 bases in between. The DNA of the CDR3 is TGTGCCAGCAGTTACCTCCTGGGACAAATAAATCAGCCCCAGCATTTT. Amino acids: CASSYLLGQINQPQHF.

This clone was seen a handful of times. This sequence joins TRBV29-1 and TRBJ1-1; 8 bases line up with TRBD1. CDR1 and CDR2 from the germline V gene are SQVTM and ANQGSEA. There are 12 residues in the CDR3. V lost 6 bases and J lost 11; bases outside the gene matches: 11. The CDR3 is CSVDGQGRQAFF. In DNA, the CDR3 is TGCAGCGTCGATGGACAGGGAAGACAGGCTTTCTTT. Combining the CDR3 with reference TRBV29-1 and TRBJ1-1 gives the whole variable domain SAVISQKPSRDICQRGTSLTIQCQVDSQVTMMFWYRQQPGQSLTLIATANQGSEATYESGFVIDKFPISRPNLTFSTLTVSNMSPEDSSIYLCSVDGQGRQAFFGQGTRLTVV.

The chain carries TRBV27 and TRBJ2-7, with D perhaps matching TRBD2 (5 bases). CDR1 and CDR2 from the germline V gene are MNHEY and SMNVEV (reference sequence). The CDR3 totals 15 residues. Between the trimmed V and J ends, which lost 5 bases and 5 bases, there was a span of 19 bases. The CDR3 nucleotides read TGTGCCAGCAGTCCGGCTAAGCGGTTGAGCCACGAGCAGTACTTC. Translating gives CASSPAKRLSHEQYF.

This CDR3 is CASLPKPSGQILNGYTF. The CDR3 DNA follows: TGTGCCAGTCTTCCGAAACCCTCGGGACAGATTCTAAATGGCTACACCTTC. The chain is built from TRBV7-9 and TRBJ1-2, with TRBD1 matching over 7 bases. Trimming at V came to 9 bases and at J to 6 bases, leaving 22 bases not matched to a gene. The CDR3 runs 17 residues. Germline CDR1 SEHNR, CDR2 FQNEAQ (reference sequence).

This clone was picked up a small number of times. The rearrangement links TRBV2 to TRBJ1-2; perhaps TRBD1 as D (5 bases). Germline V lookup: CDR1 SNHLY, CDR2 FYNNEI. Trimming left V 6 bases short and J 8 bases short, with 16 bases between. The CDR3 runs 13 residues. This CDR3 is CASRTVTVQGYTF. CDR3 nucleotides: TGTGCCAGCAGGACAGTGACAGTCCAGGGCTACACCTTC.

The rearrangement uses TRBV27 and TRBJ2-2; 10 bases line up with TRBD2. The CDR3 runs to 17 residues. J was trimmed by 4 bases and V by 5 bases; bases with no gene match: 10. Germline loops: CDR1 MNHEY, CDR2 SMNVEV (reference sequence). CDR3 sequence: CASSPSSGGRGTGELFF. The DNA for the CDR3 is TGTGCCAGCAGTCCCTCTAGCGGGGGAAGGGGCACCGGGGAGCTGTTTTTT.

CDR3 in amino acids: CASQGSSYEQYF. CDR3 sequence (DNA): TGTGCCTCACAGGGGAGCTCCTACGAGCAGTACTTC. The chain carries TRBV10-3 and TRBJ2-7; 7 bases agree with TRBD1. From germline, CDR1 is ENHRY and CDR2 SYGVKD. Germline trimming cut 11 bases from V and 0 bases from J; bases unmatched to any gene: 4. This CDR3 spans 12 amino acids.

Only one count was recorded for this clone. Distinct nucleotide sequences in the sample also encode this CDR3. CDR3 sequence reads: CASSLGTSEDIQYF. The CDR3 nucleotides are TGCGCCAGCAGCTTGGGAACTAGTGAGGACATTCAGTACTTC. The rearrangement uses TRBV5-1 and TRBJ2-4; a weak D match, TRBD2 (5 bases). The CDR3 runs to 14 residues. Germline CDR1 and CDR2: SGHRS and YFSETQ. Trimming shortened V by 0 bases and J by 8 bases, and 12 bases separated the two germline ends.

The chain links TRBV27 to TRBJ1-2; D not resolved. CDR1 MNHEY and CDR2 SMNVEV come from the germline V gene (reference sequence). This CDR3 spans 10 amino acids. The V gene lost 9 bases and the J gene lost 7 bases, with 9 bases spanning the gap. CDR3 protein: CASLSRGYTF. CDR3 DNA sequence: TGTGCCAGTTTATCCCGTGGCTACACCTTC.

This clone is a singleton in its sample. The V call is TRBV28, the J call TRBJ1-1; D is possibly TRBD1 (6 bases). V was cut by 5 bases and J by 5 bases, with 18 bases left in between. Germline assignment: CDR1 MDHEN and CDR2 SYDVKM. The CDR3 covers 15 residues. The CDR3 coding sequence is TGTGCCAGCAGTACTTCCCAGGGGAAGAGTACTGAAGCTTTCTTT. It specifies CASSTSQGKSTEAFF.

The rearrangement links TRBV2 to TRBJ1-5, with D possibly TRBD1 on 5 matching bases. Germline V gene sequence: CDR1 SNHLY, CDR2 FYNNEI. Trimming cost V 6 bases and J 6 bases, with 12 bases left between them. CDR3 length: 13 residues. The CDR3: CASRRGGSQPQHF. CDR3 nucleotides: TGTGCCAGCAGGAGGGGCGGGAGTCAGCCCCAGCATTTT.

The chain couples TRBV28 to TRBJ1-6; D is perhaps TRBD1 (5 bases). This CDR3 comprises 17 residues. The V gene lost 2 bases and the J gene lost 10 bases, with 21 bases spanning the gap. Germline V gene data show CDR1 as MDHEN and CDR2 as SYDVKM. CDR3 DNA sequence: TGTGCCAGCAGTTTAAGGTCGGGGTGGCAGGGAGGCTCACCCCTCCACTTT. Its protein is CASSLRSGWQGGSPLHF.

The V call is TRBV10-3, the J call TRBJ2-7, with a weak D call TRBD2 (6 bases). In germline, CDR1 is ENHRY, CDR2 SYGVKD. The V end lost 10 bases, the J end lost 3 bases, and 16 bases lay between the germline ends. The length of the CDR3 is 13 residues. The CDR3 spells CATRRGVNYEQYF. The CDR3, as DNA: TGTGCCACCCGTCGCGGGGTGAACTACGAGCAGTACTTC.

The J gene is TRBJ2-1, the V gene TRBV5-1, with a weak D call TRBD2 (5 bases). The CDR3 consists of 15 residues. Per the germline V gene, CDR1 is SGHRS and CDR2 is YFSETQ. V was shortened by 4 bases and J by 2 bases, with 13 bases between the two germline ends. As DNA, the CDR3 is TGCGCCAGCAGCGAAGAACTAGGTGCCTACAATGAGCAGTTCTTC. Encoded protein: CASSEELGAYNEQFF.

The chain couples TRBV4-1 to TRBJ2-1; 11 bases fit TRBD2. The germline V gene encodes CDR1 MGHRA and CDR2 YSYEKL. J gave up 9 bases and V 1 base, and 8 bases lay outside the gene matches. This CDR3 region has 16 residues. CDR3 bases: TGCGCCAGCAGCCAAGTTGTAGCGGGGGGGCTCGGTGAGCAGTTCTTC. Amino acids: CASSQVVAGGLGEQFF.

The chain's CDR3 is CASSFPPGTGELFF. CDR3 DNA: TGTGCCAGCAGCTTCCCTCCGGGCACCGGGGAGCTGTTTTTT. The rearrangement uses TRBV7-8 and TRBJ2-2; unclear D gene. Deletions cut 3 bases from V and 4 bases from J, with 9 bases between. The CDR3 contains 14 residues. Germline V gene sequence: CDR1 SGHVS, CDR2 FQNEAQ.

On this clone itself: The same CDR3 arises from other DNA sequences in this sample as well. This chain links TRBV7-2 with TRBJ1-2; 9 bases match TRBD1. CDR3 length: 13 amino acids. Looked up from germline, CDR1 is SGHTA and CDR2 is FQGNSA. The trim removed 3 bases at V and 8 bases at J, leaving 4 bases unmatched. DNA for the CDR3: TGTGCCAGCAGCTTTGACAGGGGGGGAGGCTACACCTTC. This encodes CASSFDRGGGYTF.

This clone occurred once. The V and J genes are TRBV19 and TRBJ1-6; D is possibly TRBD1 (5 bases). Germline V CDR1 and CDR2: LNHDA, SQIVND (reference sequence). The V and J ends lost 6 bases and 8 bases respectively, with 17 bases between them. CDR3 length: 15 residues. CDR3 coding DNA: TGTGCCAGTAGGGGGGGAGAACTTTTGGATTCACCCCTCCACTTT. This translates into CASRGGELLDSPLHF.

The table lists this clone with a count of one. The chain couples TRBV10-1 to TRBJ1-2, with a weak D call TRBD1 (5 bases). The V end was cut by 3 bases, the J end by 5 bases, with 7 bases between. This CDR3 contains 12 residues. Germline loops: CDR1 WNHNN, CDR2 SYGVQD (reference sequence). The CDR3, as DNA: TGCGCCAGCAGTGATAAGGGGTATGGCTACACCTTC. Translated, it gives CASSDKGYGYTF.

Details on this clone: Its ends do not fully match the called genes, so a read error is possible. The chain combines TRBV19 with TRBJ2-2; TRBD1 aligns across 8 bases. The CDR3 totals 13 residues. Germline CDR1 reads LNHDA; CDR2 reads SQIVND (reference sequence). The CDR3 is CPCGTGNTGELFF. CDR3 DNA sequence: TGCCCATGTGGGACAGGGAACACCGGGGAGCTGTTTTTT.

The rearrangement links TRBV7-2 to TRBJ2-5; TRBD2 agrees at 9 bases. With 7 bases clipped from V and 5 bases from J, the junction kept 5 bases outside the gene matches. This CDR3 is 13 amino acids long. The germline V gene has CDR1 SGHTA and CDR2 FQGNSA. The CDR3 nucleotides read TGTGCCAGCATGCTAGCGGGGATCGAGACCCAGTACTTC. Its protein product is CASMLAGIETQYF.

This sequence joins TRBV6-1 and TRBJ2-4; D possibly corresponds to TRBD2 (6 bases). The CDR3 is made up of 14 amino acids. The ends were cut back, 1 base at V and 8 bases at J, with 12 bases in the middle. Germline assignment: CDR1 MNHNS and CDR2 SASEGT. CDR3 region: CASSEGGVRDIQYF. CDR3 nucleotides: TGTGCCAGCAGTGAAGGGGGGGTCAGGGACATTCAGTACTTC.

This chain links TRBV2 with TRBJ2-3; 8 bases line up with TRBD2. Germline-derived CDR1 and CDR2 are SNHLY and FYNNEI. The CDR3 is 16 residues long. V shed 6 bases and J 0 bases; nucleotides not matched to a gene: 8. In DNA, the CDR3 is TGTGCCAGCAGGGCCAGAGCGGGGGACAGCACAGATACGCAGTATTTT. It specifies CASRARAGDSTDTQYF.

The chain couples TRBV18 to TRBJ2-5; tentatively, D is TRBD2 (5 bases). CDR3 length equals 16 residues. Germline lookup yields CDR1 KGHSH and CDR2 LQKENI. The germline V and J ends were trimmed by 3 bases and 2 bases, with 16 bases remaining between them. This CDR3 reads CASSPKSGSLQETQYF. CDR3 nucleotide sequence: TGTGCCAGCTCACCTAAATCTGGGAGTCTACAAGAGACCCAGTACTTC.

This chain joins TRBV28 and TRBJ1-5; 9 bases are shared with TRBD1. V lost 2 bases to trimming and J lost 1 base; unmatched junction nucleotides: 0. From germline, CDR1 is MDHEN and CDR2 SYDVKM. The CDR3 extends over 15 amino acids. CDR3: CASSLGTGSNQPQHF. Written as DNA, the CDR3 is TGTGCCAGCAGTTTAGGGACAGGGAGCAATCAGCCCCAGCATTTT.

This clone appeared once. As DNA, the CDR3 is TGTGCCAGCAGCAAGGAAGGGAAAAACGCAGGGGAGCAGTACTTC. Protein sequence: CASSKEGKNAGEQYF. The chain joins TRBV21-1 to TRBJ2-7; TRBD1 was called by the table and not checked on the DNA. TRBV21-1 is noted as a pseudogene. This CDR3 region has 15 residues.

This rearrangement joins TRBV9 to TRBJ1-1; D may be TRBD1 (5 bases). Trimming took 7 bases from V and 0 from J, leaving 13 bases between them. Germline CDR1 SGDLS, CDR2 YYNGEE. CDR3 length: 14 residues. The CDR3 bases are TGTGCCAGCTCAAGGGGAAGTATGAACACTGAAGCTTTCTTT. Residues: CASSRGSMNTEAFF.

V gene TRBV7-3 combines with J gene TRBJ2-3; D is perhaps TRBD1 (6 bases). Germline CDR1 SGHTA, CDR2 FQGTGA. V lost 3 bases and J lost 2, with 15 bases in between. This CDR3 region has 16 residues. CDR3 coding DNA: TGTGCCAGCAGCTTCAGGGGCCTCTCTTACACAGATACGCAGTATTTT. It specifies CASSFRGLSYTDTQYF.

This chain connects TRBV6-1 to TRBJ1-4; 8 nucleotides align to TRBD1. The J segment lost 7 bases and the V segment lost 2 bases, leaving 18 bases of the junction unmatched. Looked up from germline, CDR1 is MNHNS and CDR2 is SASEGT. The CDR3 extends over 19 amino acids. The chain's CDR3 is CASSEPDRATGIISEKLFF. The CDR3 DNA reads as TGTGCCAGCAGTGAACCGGACAGGGCCACGGGGATAATATCTGAAAAACTGTTTTTT.

V is TRBV5-4 and J is TRBJ1-5; TRBD1 matches 9 bases. Germline V gene data show CDR1 as SGHNT and CDR2 as YYREEE (reference sequence). The CDR3 runs to 14 residues. The J segment lost 6 bases and the V segment lost 4 bases, leaving 5 bases of the junction unmatched. The CDR3 here is CASSIQGAGQPQHF. As DNA, the CDR3 is TGTGCCAGCAGCATACAGGGGGCAGGTCAGCCCCAGCATTTT.